This T cell receptor (beta chain) appears in the sequencing data of a study of blood T cell repertoires in COVID-19. Study-level information: From the United States, Italy and Spain came samples of acute and convalescent COVID-19. Sample material is recorded as cDNA or gDNA derived from T cells, B-cell-depleted T cells, or PBMCs.

Original processing methods: Reference gene primer amplification gave estimated nucleated cell counts. The method was immunoSEQ multiplex PCR; TCRdb's version includes in-frame clones alone and lacks a portion of them. V and J calls and clone size follow that table, whereas D and trimming were derived from the DNA. The sample yields fewer than 250,000 clones, 80% to 90% seen once. Germline CDR1 is KGHSH and CDR2 is LQKENI. V lost 2 bases, J lost 4 bases, and 18 bases lay in between. The CDR3 runs to 16 residues. The source material was peripheral blood. This TCR derives from a man aged 25-45 years with acute or convalescent COVID-19. The chain combines TRBV18 with TRBJ2-7; D not resolved. The CDR3 spells CASSPTLGRLGYEQYF. The CDR3 DNA reads TGTGCCAGCTCACCAACTCTTGGCAGGTTAGGATACGAGCAGTACTTC.